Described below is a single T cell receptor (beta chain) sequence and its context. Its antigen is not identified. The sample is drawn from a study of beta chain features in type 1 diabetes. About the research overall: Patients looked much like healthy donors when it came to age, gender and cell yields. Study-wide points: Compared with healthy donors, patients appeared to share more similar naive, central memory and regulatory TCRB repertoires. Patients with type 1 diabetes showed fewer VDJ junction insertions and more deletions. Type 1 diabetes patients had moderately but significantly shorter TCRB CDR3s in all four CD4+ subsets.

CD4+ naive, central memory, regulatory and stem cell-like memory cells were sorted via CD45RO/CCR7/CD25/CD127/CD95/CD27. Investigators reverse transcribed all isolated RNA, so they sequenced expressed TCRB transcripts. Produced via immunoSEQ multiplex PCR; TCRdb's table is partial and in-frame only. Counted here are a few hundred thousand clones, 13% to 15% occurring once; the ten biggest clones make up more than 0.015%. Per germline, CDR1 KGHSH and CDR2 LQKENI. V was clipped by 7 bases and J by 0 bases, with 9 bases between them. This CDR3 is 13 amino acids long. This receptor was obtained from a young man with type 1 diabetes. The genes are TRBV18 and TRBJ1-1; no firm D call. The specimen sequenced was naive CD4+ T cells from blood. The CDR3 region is CASFDYMNTEAFF. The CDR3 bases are TGTGCCAGCTTTGATTACATGAACACTGAAGCTTTCTTT.